A selection of T cell receptor beta chains follows, all from one sample in a study of T cell responses to AZD1222 COVID-19 vaccine. Generated by immunoSEQ multiplex PCR, the TCRdb table keeps only in-frame clones and is missing some. The repertoire holds about 120,000 clones, with about nine tenths as singletons. The specimen was peripheral blood, collected on day 0 of AZD1222 vaccination. These receptors all stem from an adult in good health. The CDR3 runs from the conserved cysteine through the conserved F or W. The D gene is left open where the match is weak. Where a row states a size, it is once, few, many or the class of an expanded clone; other rows omit it.

clone_size j_call d_call v_call cdr3_aa cdr3_nt
. TRBJ1-2 TRBD1 TRBV27 CASSLRDSYGYTF TGTGCCAGCAGTTTAAGGGACAGCTATGGCTACACCTTC
few TRBJ1-1 TRBD1 TRBV4-1 CASSQADREGTEAFF TGCGCCAGCAGCCAAGCCGACAGGGAAGGGACTGAAGCTTTCTTT
. TRBJ1-1 . TRBV6-5 CASRPAGNTEAFF TGTGCCAGCAGGCCCGCGGGGAACACTGAAGCTTTCTTT
. TRBJ2-1 . TRBV27 CASILKGRLGDEQFF TGTGCCAGCATCTTAAAGGGGAGGTTAGGCGATGAGCAGTTCTTC
. TRBJ2-2 . TRBV7-8 CASSPRGTGELFF TGTGCCAGCAGCCCAAGGGGCACCGGGGAGCTGTTTTTT
. TRBJ2-2 . TRBV7-6 CASSSTGPGTGELFF TGTGCCAGCAGCTCAACCGGCCCAGGGACCGGGGAGCTGTTTTTT
. TRBJ2-7 TRBD2 TRBV19 CASSKISGISYEQYF TGTGCCAGTAGTAAGATTAGCGGGATCTCCTACGAGCAGTACTTC
. TRBJ2-5 TRBD2 TRBV7-9 CASSPTSGKETQYF TGTGCCAGCAGCCCAACTAGCGGGAAAGAGACCCAGTACTTC
. TRBJ1-4 TRBD1 TRBV4-1 CASSQGTGGIANEKLFF TGCGCCAGCAGCCAAGGGACAGGGGGAATTGCTAATGAAAAACTGTTTTTT
. TRBJ1-2 . TRBV6-5 CASSYAGQGYGYTF TGTGCCAGCAGTTACGCAGGACAAGGCTATGGCTACACCTTC
. TRBJ2-3 TRBD1 TRBV2 CASTSQGAETDTQYF TGTGCCAGCACCTCTCAGGGGGCGGAAACAGATACGCAGTATTTT
. TRBJ2-6 TRBD1 TRBV9 CASSGTGWSGANVLTF TGTGCCAGCAGTGGGACAGGGTGGTCCGGGGCCAACGTCCTGACTTTC
. TRBJ1-4 TRBD1 TRBV2 CASSAQGVNEKLFF TGTGCCAGCAGCGCACAGGGGGTTAATGAAAAACTGTTTTTT
once TRBJ1-3 . TRBV11-3 CASSLKLISGNTIYF TGTGCCAGCAGCCTCAAGTTAATCTCTGGAAACACCATATATTTT
. TRBJ2-7 TRBD2 TRBV29-1 CSAGTSGRMGAYEQYF TGCAGCGCCGGGACTAGCGGGAGAATGGGAGCCTACGAGCAGTACTTC
. TRBJ2-3 . TRBV9 CASSPRGGRADTQYF TGTGCCAGCAGCCCGAGGGGGGGGCGCGCTGATACGCAGTATTTT
. TRBJ2-1 TRBD2 TRBV7-9 CASSILAGGPYEQFF TGTGCCAGCAGCATACTAGCGGGAGGGCCGTATGAGCAGTTCTTC
once TRBJ2-1 . TRBV2 CASTASYEQFF TGTGCCAGCACCGCCTCTTATGAGCAGTTCTTC
. TRBJ1-1 . TRBV28 CASSLGRVSEAFF TGTGCCAGCAGTTTGGGGAGGGTATCTGAAGCTTTCTTT
. TRBJ1-4 . TRBV5-1 CASSLAVGATNEKLFF TGCGCCAGCAGCTTGGCCGTCGGTGCAACTAATGAAAAACTGTTTTTT
. TRBJ2-7 TRBD2 TRBV27 CASSRTSGRAHEQYF TGTGCCAGCAGTAGGACTAGCGGGAGGGCTCACGAGCAGTACTTC
. TRBJ2-7 TRBD1 TRBV28 CASSRTGGHYEQYF TGTGCCAGCAGTCGGACAGGGGGGCATTACGAGCAGTACTTC
. TRBJ1-5 . TRBV2 CASSEARQPQHF TGTGCCAGCAGTGAAGCAAGACAGCCCCAGCATTTT
. TRBJ1-6 . TRBV25-1 CASSDSAGRNSPLHF TGTGCCAGCAGTGATTCGGCAGGGCGCAATTCACCCCTCCACTTT
. TRBJ2-2 . TRBV28 CASSLQRTVNTGELFF TGTGCCAGCAGTTTACAAAGGACAGTAAACACCGGGGAGCTGTTTTTT
. TRBJ2-5 . TRBV19 CASSSPPARTQYF TGTGCCAGTAGTAGTCCCCCTGCGAGGACCCAGTACTTC
. TRBJ1-2 . TRBV30 CAWSVGGVHGYTF TGTGCCTGGAGTGTCGGAGGGGTGCATGGCTACACCTTC
. TRBJ2-2 . TRBV9 CASSGGDKFTGELFF TGTGCCAGCAGCGGGGGAGACAAGTTCACCGGGGAGCTGTTTTTT
once TRBJ2-2 . TRBV19 CASSGGNRNTGELFF TGTGCCAGTAGCGGTGGGAATAGGAATACCGGGGAGCTGTTTTTT
. TRBJ1-2 . TRBV7-2 CASRLGRPGRGYGYTF TGTGCCAGCAGACTTGGACGGCCCGGGCGTGGGTATGGCTACACCTTC
few TRBJ1-5 . TRBV2 CASSDREEDQPQHF TGTGCCAGCAGTGACCGGGAGGAAGATCAGCCCCAGCATTTT
. TRBJ1-5 . TRBV7-9 CASSPGGNNQPQHF TGTGCCAGCAGCCCGGGGGGCAACAATCAGCCCCAGCATTTT
. TRBJ2-5 TRBD1 TRBV27 CASSYLGGGETQYF TGTGCCAGCAGTTATCTAGGGGGCGGAGAGACCCAGTACTTC
. TRBJ1-2 . TRBV14 CASSQGITTYGYTF TGTGCCAGCAGCCAAGGGATTACCACCTATGGCTACACCTTC
. TRBJ1-2 . TRBV28 CASSLGSYGYTF TGTGCCAGCAGTTTAGGATCGTATGGCTACACCTTC
. TRBJ2-3 TRBD1 TRBV6-5 CASSFDRADTQYF TGTGCCAGCAGTTTTGACAGGGCCGATACGCAGTATTTT
once TRBJ2-1 TRBD2 TRBV6-5 CASSLGTSGTNEQFF TGTGCCAGCAGTCTCGGGACTAGCGGGACCAATGAGCAGTTCTTC
. TRBJ2-5 TRBD1 TRBV5-1 CASSSTPGQGGTQYF TGCGCCAGCAGCTCGACTCCGGGACAGGGTGGGACCCAGTACTTC
few TRBJ2-2 . TRBV20-1 CSASEEGFWNGELFF TGCAGTGCTAGTGAGGAGGGGTTCTGGAACGGGGAGCTGTTTTTT
once TRBJ1-1 TRBD1 TRBV19 CASRTQTGGKNTEAFF TGTGCCAGTAGGACCCAGACAGGGGGCAAAAACACTGAAGCTTTCTTT
. TRBJ2-3 . TRBV4-3 CASSAEAGSTDTQYF TGCGCCAGCAGCGCAGAGGCAGGAAGCACAGATACGCAGTATTTT
. TRBJ2-7 . TRBV25-1 CASSVAAAYEQYF TGTGCCAGCAGTGTGGCGGCAGCCTACGAGCAGTACTTC
. TRBJ2-1 . TRBV25-1 CASSEFNENEQFF TGTGCCAGCAGTGAATTTAACGAGAATGAGCAGTTCTTC
once TRBJ1-5 . TRBV7-8 CATSRGVDSNQPQHF TGTGCCACCTCTCGGGGGGTGGATAGCAATCAGCCCCAGCATTTT
. TRBJ1-5 . TRBV28 CASTVRGAGDQPQHF TGTGCCAGCACTGTGAGGGGGGCCGGGGATCAGCCCCAGCATTTT
. TRBJ1-2 TRBD1 TRBV7-2 CASSWDSNYGYTF TGTGCCAGCAGCTGGGACAGTAACTATGGCTACACCTTC
. TRBJ2-1 . TRBV5-4 CASSLERSNEQFF TGTGCCAGCAGCTTGGAGCGGAGCAATGAGCAGTTCTTC
once TRBJ2-1 . TRBV5-1 CASSLGQGTYNEQFF TGCGCCAGCAGCTTGGGGCAGGGTACTTACAATGAGCAGTTCTTC
. TRBJ1-4 . TRBV5-5 CASSLRPGRTSNEKLFF TGTGCCAGCAGCTTGCGCCCAGGACGGACGTCTAATGAAAAACTGTTTTTT